A single sample is the source of the 25 T cell receptor beta chains below, sequenced in a study of cytomegalovirus exposure and HLA in healthy donors. The PCR contained 60 Vbeta and 13 Jbeta primers. Here immunoSEQ multiplex PCR was the method, and the copy in TCRdb shows in-frame clones only, minus some. This table holds 25,000 to 30,000 clones, more than 55% found once. Input material: PBMCs. The receptors were sampled from a male donor in good health and CMV-seropositive.

The chain carries TRBV7-9 and TRBJ2-1; 8 nucleotides agree with TRBD2. The CDR3 extends over 15 amino acids. Trimming removed 0 bases from V and 8 bases from J; junction bases left unmatched: 6. Germline lookup yields CDR1 SEHNR and CDR2 FQNEAQ (reference sequence). The CDR3 sequence is CASSLASGKLDEQFF. The CDR3 DNA reads TGTGCCAGCAGCTTAGCTAGCGGGAAATTAGATGAGCAGTTCTTC.

This clone was counted between two and nine times. The rearrangement uses TRBV13 and TRBJ1-2; D is uncertain. Germline assignment: CDR1 PRHDT and CDR2 FYEKMQ (reference sequence). Trimming left V 0 bases short and J 2 bases short, with 13 bases between. This CDR3 region has 16 residues. CDR3 amino acids: CASSLGPAGRNYGYTF. The CDR3 DNA reads TGTGCCAGCAGCTTAGGGCCTGCGGGTAGGAACTATGGCTACACCTTC.

The DNA of the CDR3 is TGTGCCAGTAGTCCCCAGGGAACTAGCGGGAGTAAAGAGCAGTACTTC. Translating it yields CASSPQGTSGSKEQYF. The rearrangement uses TRBV19 and TRBJ2-7; 11 bases line up with TRBD2. Germline values: CDR1 LNHDA, CDR2 SQIVND (reference sequence). This CDR3 spans 16 amino acids. The V and J ends lost 5 bases and 7 bases, in that order; junction bases with no gene match: 13. The variable domain in full, completed from reference TRBV19 and TRBJ2-7, reads DGGITQSPKYLFRKEGQNVTLSCEQNLNHDAMYWYRQDPGQGLRLIYYSQIVNDFQKGDIAEGYSVSREKKESFPLTVTSAQKNPTAFYLCASSPQGTSGSKEQYFGPGTRLTVT.

The chain uses TRBV9 and TRBJ2-1; maybe TRBD2 (5 bases). Germline values: CDR1 SGDLS, CDR2 YYNGEE. Trimming removed 4 bases from V and 2 bases from J, with 13 bases in between. CDR3 size: 15 residues. The CDR3 region has the DNA TGTGCCAGCAGCCCGGACTCGGGTGCCTACAATGAGCAGTTCTTC. Amino acids: CASSPDSGAYNEQFF.

This clone came up many times. J is TRBJ1-1 and V is TRBV28; 7 positions match TRBD1. CDR1 MDHEN and CDR2 SYDVKM come from the germline V gene. The CDR3 is made up of 15 amino acids. V lost 6 bases, J lost 5 bases, and 12 bases stayed unmatched. CDR3 in DNA: TGTGCCAGCAGACCTGCGGACAGGACGAGGACTGAAGCTTTCTTT. Translated: CASRPADRTRTEAFF.

The chain uses TRBV5-1 and TRBJ1-1; D remains ambiguous. V was shortened by 3 bases and J by 1 base, with 13 bases between the two germline ends. CDR1 SGHRS and CDR2 YFSETQ come from the germline V gene. The CDR3 covers 15 residues. The DNA of the CDR3 is TGCGCCAGCAGCTACTGGAACAGCAAGAACACTGAAGCTTTCTTT. It encodes CASSYWNSKNTEAFF.

This chain joins TRBV5-6 and TRBJ1-2; 10 bases fit TRBD1. The CDR3 spans 18 residues. CDR1 is SGHDT and CDR2 is YYEEEE in the germline V gene. The V gene end was trimmed by 3 bases and the J gene end by 4 bases; junction bases not matched to a gene: 15. For the CDR3, the DNA is TGTGCCAGCAGCTCAAGGAGACAGGGGGCAAAAAGTCTCTATGGCTACACCTTC. Protein sequence: CASSSRRQGAKSLYGYTF.

This clone turned up a few times. The chain has TRBV7-8 and TRBJ1-1; possible D gene TRBD1, 6 bases. Germline V lookup: CDR1 SGHVS, CDR2 FQNEAQ. V gave up 5 bases and J gave up 1 base, with 11 bases separating them. The CDR3 runs to 14 residues. The CDR3 loop reads CASSHRETNTEAFF. The CDR3 DNA follows: TGTGCCAGCAGCCACAGGGAGACGAACACTGAAGCTTTCTTT.

V usage is TRBV28 and J usage is TRBJ1-4; tentatively, D is TRBD1 (6 bases). The CDR3 is 13 residues long. V lost 5 bases and J lost 7, with 11 bases in between. In germline, CDR1 is MDHEN, CDR2 SYDVKM. Here the CDR3 reads CASSRQAGEKLFF. CDR3 coding DNA: TGTGCCAGCAGTCGACAGGCGGGTGAAAAACTGTTTTTT.

This chain joins TRBV30 and TRBJ2-1; no clear D gene. The CDR3 totals 17 residues. V was pared by 5 bases and J by 0 bases, with 20 bases between. Germline V gene lookup returns CDR1 GTSNPN and CDR2 SVGIG (reference sequence). The DNA of the CDR3 is TGTGCCTGGGACCCGAGCGCTCTGTCGAGCTCCTACAATGAGCAGTTCTTC. It is translated as CAWDPSALSSSYNEQFF. Together with reference TRBV30 and TRBJ2-1, the CDR3 gives the full variable domain: SQTIHQWPATLVQPVGSPLSLECTVEGTSNPNLYWYRQAAGRGLQLLFYSVGIGQISSEVPQNLSASRPQDRQFILSSKKLLLSDSGFYLCAWDPSALSSSYNEQFFGPGTRLTVL.

The genes are TRBV6-4 and TRBJ2-3; 10 bases fit TRBD1. This CDR3 contains 15 residues. Looked up from germline, CDR1 is MRHNA and CDR2 is SNTAGT. Trimming removed 2 bases from V and 3 bases from J; junction bases left unmatched: 2. The CDR3 protein is CASSDRTGGTDTQYF. CDR3 nucleotides: TGTGCCAGCAGTGACCGGACAGGGGGTACAGATACGCAGTATTTT.

This chain connects TRBV5-8 to TRBJ1-4, with D unclear. CDR1 is SGHTS and CDR2 is YDEGEE in the germline V gene. The CDR3 runs 16 residues. Trimming pared 1 base from V and 7 bases from J, leaving 17 bases between. In DNA form, the CDR3 reads TGTGCCAGCAGCTTGTGGGTTAGCACTACGGGTGAAAAACTGTTTTTT. It specifies CASSLWVSTTGEKLFF.

A few counts support this clone. The chain joins TRBV28 to TRBJ2-2; 8 bases line up with TRBD2. This CDR3 has 14 residues. V lost 3 bases, J lost 6 bases, and 3 bases stayed unmatched. Germline loops: CDR1 MDHEN, CDR2 SYDVKM. The CDR3 protein is CASSLRGVPGELFF. In DNA form, the CDR3 reads TGTGCCAGCAGTTTGCGGGGGGTGCCCGGGGAGCTGTTTTTT.

This chain connects TRBV7-7 to TRBJ1-5; TRBD1 agrees at 9 bases. The CDR3 spans 13 residues. Looked up from germline, CDR1 is SSHAT and CDR2 is FNYEAQ (reference sequence). With 5 bases clipped from V and 6 bases from J, the junction kept 2 bases outside the gene matches. The CDR3 sequence is CASSQDRGQPQHF. The CDR3 bases are TGTGCCAGCAGCCAGGACAGGGGTCAGCCCCAGCATTTT. Using reference TRBV7-7 and TRBJ1-5 for the parts outside the CDR3, the full variable domain is GAGVSQSPRYKVTKRGQDVTLRCDPISSHATLYWYQQALGQGPEFLTYFNYEAQPDKSGLPSDRFSAERPEGSISTLTIQRTEQRDSAMYRCASSQDRGQPQHFGDGTRLSIL.

This clone turned up a few times. J is TRBJ1-6 and V is TRBV6-1; 9 bases line up with TRBD1. Germline values: CDR1 MNHNS, CDR2 SASEGT. The CDR3 runs 14 residues. V lost 5 bases and J lost 10; bases outside the gene matches: 6. The CDR3 nucleotides are TGTGCCAGCAGTTCCGGGACAGGGTACTCACCCCTCCACTTT. It specifies CASSSGTGYSPLHF.

The chain joins TRBV27 to TRBJ1-1; D not resolved. Trimming left V 2 bases short and J 11 bases short, with 12 bases between. From germline, CDR1 is MNHEY and CDR2 SMNVEV (reference sequence). The CDR3 runs to 12 residues. This CDR3 is CASSLRSYGAFF. DNA for the CDR3: TGTGCCAGCAGTTTACGTAGCTATGGCGCTTTCTTT.

The V and J genes are TRBV27 and TRBJ1-5; D unresolved. Trimming stripped 5 bases from V and 2 bases from J, with 10 bases between. Germline-derived CDR1 and CDR2 are MNHEY and SMNVEV (reference sequence). The CDR3 extends over 14 amino acids. CDR3 bases: TGTGCCAGCAGTCCCCAGGTAGGCAATCAGCCCCAGCATTTT. Protein sequence: CASSPQVGNQPQHF.

The J gene is TRBJ1-5, the V gene TRBV7-8; 7 nucleotides match TRBD1. Trimming cost V 1 base and J 7 bases; bases outside gene matches: 10. CDR1 and CDR2 from the germline V gene are SGHVS and FQNEAQ. The CDR3 runs 16 residues. CDR3 in DNA: TGTGCCAGCAGCTTAGGCCTGAGGGGGCAGAGGCAGCCCCAGCATTTT. Protein product: CASSLGLRGQRQPQHF.

The chain joins TRBV5-1 to TRBJ2-7, with 8 bases aligning to TRBD2. The CDR3 is made up of 14 amino acids. Germline loops: CDR1 SGHRS, CDR2 YFSETQ. V dropped 3 bases and J dropped 3; count of bases not matched to a gene: 5. CDR3 in DNA: TGCGCCAGCAGCTCCACCGGGACTAGCTACGAGCAGTACTTC. Translating it yields CASSSTGTSYEQYF. Using reference TRBV5-1 and TRBJ2-7 for the parts outside the CDR3, the full variable domain is KAGVTQTPRYLIKTRGQQVTLSCSPISGHRSVSWYQQTPGQGLQFLFEYFSETQRNKGNFPGRFSGRQFSNSRSEMNVSTLELGDSALYLCASSSTGTSYEQYFGPGTRLTVT.

The CDR3 here is CASSASQGGKNSPLHF. CDR3 nucleotide sequence: TGTGCCAGCAGTGCGTCACAGGGGGGTAAGAATTCACCCCTCCACTTT. The J gene is TRBJ1-6, the V gene TRBV28; 8 bases map to TRBD1. CDR3 length equals 16 residues. Germline V gene sequence: CDR1 MDHEN, CDR2 SYDVKM. J was trimmed by 7 bases and V by 5 bases; bases with no gene match: 10.

The chain uses TRBV27 and TRBJ2-3; D might be TRBD2 (6 bases). Germline V gene data show CDR1 as MNHEY and CDR2 as SMNVEV (reference sequence). The CDR3 is 14 amino acids. V lost 3 bases and J lost 9, with 16 bases in between. The CDR3 DNA is TGTGCCAGCAGTTTCGTAGATAGGAGCGGGACGCAGTATTTT. Residues: CASSFVDRSGTQYF.

This clone was picked up a small number of times. The chain links TRBV7-3 to TRBJ2-3; 9 bases line up with TRBD2. V shed 1 base and J 6 bases; nucleotides not matched to a gene: 5. The CDR3 spans 15 residues. Per the germline V gene, CDR1 is SGHTA and CDR2 is FQGTGA. The CDR3 spells CASSLKASGTDTQYF. The DNA of the CDR3 is TGTGCCAGCAGCTTAAAGGCTAGCGGGACGGATACGCAGTATTTT. The whole variable domain, remainder taken from reference TRBV7-3 and TRBJ2-3, is GAGVSQTPSNKVTEKGKYVELRCDPISGHTALYWYRQSLGQGPEFLIYFQGTGAADDSGLPNDRFFAVRPEGSVSTLKIQRTERGDSAVYLCASSLKASGTDTQYFGPGTRLTVL.

The V call is TRBV7-8, the J call TRBJ1-2; D possibly corresponds to TRBD1 (5 bases). V lost 2 bases, J lost 7 bases, and 5 bases lay in between. Per germline, CDR1 SGHVS and CDR2 FQNEAQ. CDR3 length: 11 residues. CDR3 protein: CASSLRGGYTF. The CDR3 DNA reads as TGTGCCAGCAGCTTAAGGGGTGGCTACACCTTC.

The chain links TRBV30 to TRBJ2-7; 11 nucleotides match TRBD2. V was clipped by 3 bases and J by 5 bases; unmatched bases: 3. The CDR3 is 13 residues long. Germline V gene sequence: CDR1 GTSNPN, CDR2 SVGIG (reference sequence). CDR3 sequence reads: CAWRLAGVHEQYF. The CDR3 nucleotides are TGTGCCTGGAGACTAGCGGGAGTCCACGAGCAGTACTTC.

The chain carries TRBV5-6 and TRBJ2-7, with 8 bases that match TRBD2. The CDR3 is made up of 13 amino acids. In germline, CDR1 is SGHDT, CDR2 YYEEEE. With V trimmed by 6 bases and J by 3 bases, 5 bases remained unmatched. The CDR3 loop reads CASNRAGVYEQYF. CDR3 DNA sequence: TGTGCCAGCAATCGAGCGGGGGTCTACGAGCAGTACTTC.